This T cell receptor (beta chain) was sequenced during a study of blood T cell repertoires in COVID-19. Study background: PBMCs, B-cell-depleted T cells, or T cells were the source of the cDNA or gDNA that made up the material.

In the original workflow: The assay estimated nucleated cells by amplifying reference gene primers. TCRdb's copy holds only in-frame clones and misses some; the assay was immunoSEQ multiplex PCR. V and J calls and clone size follow that table, whereas D and trimming were derived from the DNA. The table lists 150,000 to 200,000 clones, around 87% of them singletons. Seattle's enrolled individuals joined amid active infection and were then monitored longitudinally. The CDR3 spans 13 residues. Trimming stripped 2 bases from V and 5 bases from J, with 9 bases between. Germline V gene data show CDR1 as SGHTA and CDR2 as FQGNSA. This clone has only one observation.

This receptor was taken from a woman of 80 years or more with COVID-19, enrolled during active disease. The chain employs TRBV7-2 and TRBJ2-5; D is uncertain. The sequenced sample was peripheral blood. CDR3 bases: TGTGCCAGCAGCTTATCGCAGGTGGAGACCCAGTACTTC. Its translation: CASSLSQVETQYF.